This T cell receptor beta chain was recorded in a study of blood T cells in healthy people across ages. As concerns this clonotype: Antigen unknown.

The V end lost 4 bases, the J end lost 4 bases, and 16 bases lay between the germline ends. CDR1 is SGHRS, CDR2 YFSETQ, per germline. The CDR3 runs 15 residues. With a J-beta primer mix and a sample-barcoded 5' primer, a second PCR ran about 6 to 11 cycles. TCRdb ran MiXCR on the 5' RACE reads and lists one entry per CDR3 protein. The table records around 1.1 million distinct CDR3 sequences, roughly two fifths of them present only once. Whole-study results and caveats: There was a strong correlation between TCR beta diversity and naive T cell percentage.

This sequence joins TRBV5-1 and TRBJ2-3; D is ambiguous. Material for sequencing was blood. The TCR comes from a man between 18 and 29 years old in good health. CDR3 protein: CASSTSSQVADTQYF. The CDR3 DNA reads TGCGCCAGCAGCACCTCCTCGCAGGTGGCAGATACGCAGTATTTT. The full variable domain, with the rest looked up from reference TRBV5-1 and TRBJ2-3, is KAGVTQTPRYLIKTRGQQVTLSCSPISGHRSVSWYQQTPGQGLQFLFEYFSETQRNKGNFPGRFSGRQFSNSRSEMNVSTLELGDSALYLCASSTSSQVADTQYFGPGTRLTVL.